This TCR beta chain was sequenced for a study of T cells in Graves' hyperthyroidism and ophthalmopathy. Findings and limits, study-wide: Through a model of 13 V-J features, ophthalmopathy was separated from stable hyperthyroidism.

TCR beta CDR3 region amplification was performed from RNA transcripts. HTBI primers were used for first-round RT-PCR of the TCR CDR3. TCRdb reprocessed the multiplex PCR reads with MiXCR, giving one entry per CDR3 protein. The sample yields 550,000 to 650,000 distinct CDR3 sequences, about 15% seen once. Exclusion of patients followed from uncontrolled infection, other autoimmune disease, pregnancy or lactation. Fresh peripheral blood, 10 ml, yielded the PBMCs. With 5 bases removed from V and 9 bases from J, the gap between germline ends came to 11 bases. Germline CDR1 and CDR2: SGHTA and FQGNSA. The CDR3 consists of 12 residues. This clonotype appeared many times. Its specificity is unknown.

This TCR was sampled from a woman aged 25 to 45 with Graves' hyperthyroidism that later progressed to Graves' ophthalmopathy. V usage is TRBV7-2 and J usage is TRBJ2-1, with D possibly TRBD2 on 6 matching bases. Sequencing used blood. CDR3 DNA sequence: TGTGCCAGCAGCCCCTATAGCGGTGAGCAGTTCTTC. Encoded protein: CASSPYSGEQFF.